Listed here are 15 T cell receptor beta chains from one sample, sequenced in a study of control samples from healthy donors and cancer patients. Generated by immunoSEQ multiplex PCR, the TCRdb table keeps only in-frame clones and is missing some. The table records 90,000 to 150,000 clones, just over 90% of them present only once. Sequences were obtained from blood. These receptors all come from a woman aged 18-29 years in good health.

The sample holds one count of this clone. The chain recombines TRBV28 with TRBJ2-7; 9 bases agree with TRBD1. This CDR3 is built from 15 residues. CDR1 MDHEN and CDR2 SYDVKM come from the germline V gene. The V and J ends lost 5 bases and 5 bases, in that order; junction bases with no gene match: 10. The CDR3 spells CASSEPGQGHDEQYF. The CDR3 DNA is TGTGCCAGCAGTGAACCGGGACAGGGTCATGACGAGCAGTACTTC.

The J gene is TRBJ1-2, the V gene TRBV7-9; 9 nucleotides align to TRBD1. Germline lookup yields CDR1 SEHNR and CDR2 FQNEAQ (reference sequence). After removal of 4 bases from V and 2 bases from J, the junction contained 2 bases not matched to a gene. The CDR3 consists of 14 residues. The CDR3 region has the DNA TGTGCCAGCAGCTGGGGACAGGGAAACTATGGCTACACCTTC. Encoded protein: CASSWGQGNYGYTF.

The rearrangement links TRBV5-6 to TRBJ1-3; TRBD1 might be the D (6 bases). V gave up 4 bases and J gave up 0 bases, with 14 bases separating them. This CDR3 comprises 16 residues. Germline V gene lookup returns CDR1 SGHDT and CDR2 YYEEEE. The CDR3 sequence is CASSPTQGLSGNTIYF. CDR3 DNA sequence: TGTGCCAGCAGCCCTACACAGGGCCTCTCTGGAAACACCATATATTTT.

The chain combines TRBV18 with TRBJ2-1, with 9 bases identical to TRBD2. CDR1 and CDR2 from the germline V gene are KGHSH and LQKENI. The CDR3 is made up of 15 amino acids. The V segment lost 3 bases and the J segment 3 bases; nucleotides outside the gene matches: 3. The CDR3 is CASSPTSGYYNEQFF. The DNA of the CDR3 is TGTGCCAGCTCACCCACTAGCGGGTACTACAATGAGCAGTTCTTC.

CDR3 sequence: CASSLSRVEGAFF. DNA of the CDR3: TGTGCCAGCAGCTTATCCAGGGTCGAGGGAGCTTTCTTT. This chain joins TRBV7-2 and TRBJ1-1; a weak D match, TRBD1 (5 bases). Germline CDR1 SGHTA, CDR2 FQGNSA. The CDR3 has 13 amino acids. V was shortened by 2 bases and J by 10 bases, with 14 bases between the two germline ends.

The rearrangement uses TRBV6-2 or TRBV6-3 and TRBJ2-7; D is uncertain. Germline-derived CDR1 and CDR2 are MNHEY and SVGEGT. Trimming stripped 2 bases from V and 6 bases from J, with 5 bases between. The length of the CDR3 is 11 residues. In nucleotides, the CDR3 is TGTGCCAGCAGTTACCGGGTCGAGCAGTACTTC. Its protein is CASSYRVEQYF.

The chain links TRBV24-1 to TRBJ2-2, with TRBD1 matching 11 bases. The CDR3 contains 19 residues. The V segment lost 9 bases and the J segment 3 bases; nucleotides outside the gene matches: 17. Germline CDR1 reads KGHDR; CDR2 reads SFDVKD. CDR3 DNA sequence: TGTGCCACCCGCGGACCGGGACAGGGGGTTTCTCTGGACACCGGGGAGCTGTTTTTT. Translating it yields CATRGPGQGVSLDTGELFF.

CDR3 DNA: TGCAGCGCCGACGGGAGGGCCGGCACAGATACGCAGTATTTT. It encodes CSADGRAGTDTQYF. The genes are TRBV29-1 and TRBJ2-3; 8 nucleotides align to TRBD2. CDR3 size: 14 residues. The J segment lost 1 base and the V segment lost 7 bases, leaving 7 bases of the junction unmatched. Per germline, CDR1 SQVTM and CDR2 ANQGSEA.

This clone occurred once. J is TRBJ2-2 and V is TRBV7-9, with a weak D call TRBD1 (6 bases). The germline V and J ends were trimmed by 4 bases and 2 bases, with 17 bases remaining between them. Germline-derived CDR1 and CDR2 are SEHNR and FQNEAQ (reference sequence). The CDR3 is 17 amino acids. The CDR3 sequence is CASSSPTGHVNTGELFF. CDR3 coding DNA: TGTGCCAGCAGCTCCCCAACAGGGCATGTTAACACCGGGGAGCTGTTTTTT.

The CDR3 DNA is TGTGCCAGCAGTGAGACAGGGCACACTGAAGCTTTCTTT. Translated, it gives CASSETGHTEAFF. This rearrangement joins TRBV2 to TRBJ1-1; TRBD1 aligns across 7 bases. CDR1 and CDR2 (germline): SNHLY, FYNNEI. V was pared by 3 bases and J by 3 bases, with 1 base of the junction left unmatched. This CDR3 has 13 residues.

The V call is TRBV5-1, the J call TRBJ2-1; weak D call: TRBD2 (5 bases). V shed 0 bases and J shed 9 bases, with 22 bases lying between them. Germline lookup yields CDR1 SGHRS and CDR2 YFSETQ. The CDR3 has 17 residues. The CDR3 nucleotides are TGCGCCAGCAGCTTGGTTTGGTTGGAGGATTTTACGGGTGAGCAGTTCTTC. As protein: CASSLVWLEDFTGEQFF.

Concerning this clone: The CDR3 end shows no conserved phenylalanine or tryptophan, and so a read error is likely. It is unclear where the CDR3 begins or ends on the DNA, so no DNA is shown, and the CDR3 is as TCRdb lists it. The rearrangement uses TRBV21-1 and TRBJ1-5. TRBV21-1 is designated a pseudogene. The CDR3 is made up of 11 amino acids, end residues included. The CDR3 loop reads CASGVHDLSAP.

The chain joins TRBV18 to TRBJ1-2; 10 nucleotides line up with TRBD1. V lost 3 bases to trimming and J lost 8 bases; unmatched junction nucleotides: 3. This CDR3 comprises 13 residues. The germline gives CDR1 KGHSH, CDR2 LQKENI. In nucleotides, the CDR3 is TGTGCCAGCTCACCGGACAGGGGGAACGGCTACACCTTC. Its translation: CASSPDRGNGYTF.

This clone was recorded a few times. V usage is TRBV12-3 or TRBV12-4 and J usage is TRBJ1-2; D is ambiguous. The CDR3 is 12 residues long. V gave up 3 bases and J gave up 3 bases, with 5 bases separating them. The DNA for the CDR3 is TGTGCCAGCAGTTTGACTGACTATGGCTACACCTTC. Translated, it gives CASSLTDYGYTF.

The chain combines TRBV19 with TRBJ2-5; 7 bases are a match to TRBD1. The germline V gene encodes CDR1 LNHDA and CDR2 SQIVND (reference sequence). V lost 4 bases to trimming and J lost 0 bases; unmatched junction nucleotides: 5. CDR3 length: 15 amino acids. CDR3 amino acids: CASSSNDRDQETQYF. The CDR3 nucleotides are TGTGCCAGTAGTAGCAATGACAGGGACCAAGAGACCCAGTACTTC.